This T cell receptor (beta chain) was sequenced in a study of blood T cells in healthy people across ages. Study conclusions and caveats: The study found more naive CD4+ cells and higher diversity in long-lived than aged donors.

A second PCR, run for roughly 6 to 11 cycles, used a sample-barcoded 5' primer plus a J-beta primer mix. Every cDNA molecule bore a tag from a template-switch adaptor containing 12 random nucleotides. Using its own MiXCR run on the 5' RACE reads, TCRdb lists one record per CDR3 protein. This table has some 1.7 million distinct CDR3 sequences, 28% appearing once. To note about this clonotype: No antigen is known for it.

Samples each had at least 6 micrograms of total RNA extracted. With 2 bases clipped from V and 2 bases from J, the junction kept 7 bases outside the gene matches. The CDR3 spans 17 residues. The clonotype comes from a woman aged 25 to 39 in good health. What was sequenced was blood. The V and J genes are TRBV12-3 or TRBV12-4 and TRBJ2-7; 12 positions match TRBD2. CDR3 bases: TGTGCCAGCAGTTTATTACTAGCGGGGGGACTAACCTACGAGCAGTACTTC. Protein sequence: CASSLLLAGGLTYEQYF.